These 32 T cell receptor beta chains came from one sample sequenced in a study of T cell responses to AZD1222 COVID-19 vaccine. Produced via immunoSEQ multiplex PCR; TCRdb's table is partial and in-frame only. Of some 150,000 clones in the sample, roughly 88% were seen once. The specimen was peripheral blood, collected on day 0 of AZD1222 vaccination. Every receptor here comes from an adult in good health.

The chain couples TRBV30 to TRBJ2-1, with D tentatively TRBD1 or TRBD2 (6 bases each). Germline CDR1 is GTSNPN and CDR2 is SVGIG (reference sequence). V shed 7 bases and J shed 9 bases, with 19 bases lying between them. The CDR3 sequence is 13 residues long. CDR3 sequence reads: CAYQAAGGGEQFF. The CDR3 coding sequence is TGTGCCTATCAAGCGGCCGGGGGCGGTGAGCAGTTCTTC.

The V and J genes are TRBV4-1 and TRBJ2-2, with D possibly being TRBD2 (5 bases). V lost 2 bases, J lost 0 bases, and 7 bases lay in between. This CDR3 contains 15 residues. Germline V gene lookup returns CDR1 MGHRA and CDR2 YSYEKL. The CDR3 DNA follows: TGCGCCAGCAGCCAATCGGGGTCGAACACCGGGGAGCTGTTTTTT. This translates into CASSQSGSNTGELFF.

This clone occurred once. The chain combines TRBV9 with TRBJ2-7, with TRBD2 matching 8 bases. This CDR3 has 17 residues. J was trimmed by 10 bases and V by 3 bases; bases with no gene match: 21. In germline, CDR1 is SGDLS, CDR2 YYNGEE. CDR3 sequence reads: CASSADGRGTHLGRQYF. CDR3 sequence (DNA): TGTGCCAGCAGCGCGGACGGGAGGGGGACCCACCTGGGGAGACAGTACTTC.

This clone was detected only once. The chain recombines TRBV7-3 with TRBJ1-1; TRBD1 might be the D (6 bases). Trimming stripped 5 bases from V and 0 bases from J, with 7 bases between. The CDR3 spans 13 residues. CDR1 and CDR2 from the germline V gene are SGHTA and FQGTGA. The CDR3 nucleotides read TGTGCCAGCAGCCGGACAGTGAACACTGAAGCTTTCTTT. Translating it yields CASSRTVNTEAFF.

The rearrangement joins TRBV7-6 to TRBJ2-5; D is unresolved. Trimming took 4 bases from V and 1 from J, leaving 13 bases between them. This CDR3 is 15 amino acids long. Germline CDR1 and CDR2: SGHVS and FNYEAQ. CDR3 region: CASSWAEGLQETQYF. The CDR3 coding sequence is TGTGCCAGCAGCTGGGCCGAAGGGCTCCAAGAGACCCAGTACTTC. Variable domain in full (rest from reference TRBV7-6 and TRBJ2-5): GAGVSQSPRYKVTKRGQDVALRCDPISGHVSLYWYRQALGQGPEFLTYFNYEAQQDKSGLPNDRFSAERPEGSISTLTIQRTEQRDSAMYRCASSWAEGLQETQYFGPGTRLLVL.

CDR3 amino acids: CASSPKSGEETQYF. The CDR3 nucleotides read TGTGCCAGCAGCCCCAAGAGCGGAGAAGAGACCCAGTACTTC. V is TRBV7-9 and J is TRBJ2-5; D perhaps matches TRBD2 (5 bases). Trimming took off 5 bases at V and 3 bases at J, with 13 bases between the two ends. The CDR3 sequence is 14 residues long. Germline V gene lookup returns CDR1 SEHNR and CDR2 FQNEAQ (reference sequence).

V gene TRBV19 combines with J gene TRBJ1-5, with D possibly being TRBD1 (5 bases). Trimming cost V 3 bases and J 0 bases, with 15 bases left between them. The V gene's germline CDR1 is LNHDA and CDR2 SQIVND (reference sequence). CDR3 size: 17 residues. CDR3 sequence: CASSMRGGAYSNQPQHF. The DNA for the CDR3 is TGTGCCAGTAGTATGCGTGGAGGGGCCTATAGCAATCAGCCCCAGCATTTT.

In DNA, the CDR3 is TGTGCCACCAGTGACCCCGGGACAGGGGGCAGCTACACCTTC. It codes for CATSDPGTGGSYTF. This rearrangement joins TRBV24-1 to TRBJ1-2; 12 bases agree with TRBD1. V shed 4 bases, J shed 9 bases, and the junction held 5 bases outside the gene matches. The germline gives CDR1 KGHDR, CDR2 SFDVKD. There are 14 residues in the CDR3.

This chain joins TRBV3-1 (or the pseudogene TRBV3-2) and TRBJ1-6; D not certain. This CDR3 comprises 15 residues. Germline V lookup: CDR1 LGHDT, CDR2 YNNKEL (reference sequence). Trimming pared 1 base from V and 8 bases from J, leaving 12 bases between. The CDR3 loop reads CASSQGSELDSPLHF. The CDR3, as DNA: TGTGCCAGCAGCCAAGGTTCCGAGCTGGATTCACCCCTCCACTTT.

This clone came up once. The chain is built from TRBV19 and TRBJ2-2; TRBD2 aligns across 12 bases. Trimming cost V 10 bases and J 2 bases; bases outside gene matches: 11. This CDR3 spans 17 amino acids. Per the germline V gene, CDR1 is LNHDA and CDR2 is SQIVND (reference sequence). The CDR3 loop is CATKGGLAGANTGELFF. As DNA, the CDR3 is TGTGCCACCAAAGGGGGACTAGCGGGTGCCAACACCGGGGAGCTGTTTTTT.

The CDR3 spells CASTLSFGNSPLHF. The CDR3 bases are TGTGCCAGCACCCTTAGTTTTGGAAATTCACCCCTCCACTTT. The chain uses TRBV27 and TRBJ1-6, with no clear D. The V gene's germline CDR1 is MNHEY and CDR2 SMNVEV (reference sequence). Trimming pared 7 bases from V and 7 bases from J, leaving 14 bases between. CDR3 size: 14 residues.

In its sample, this clone was seen a few times. Here the CDR3 DNA reads TGTGCCAGCAGTCAAGCGGATAACACCGGGGAGCTGTTTTTT. Encoded protein: CASSQADNTGELFF. The chain couples TRBV6-4 to TRBJ2-2, with D possibly matching TRBD2 (5 bases). CDR3 length: 14 residues. The germline CDR1 and CDR2 sequences are MRHNA and SNTAGT. V lost 5 bases, J lost 2 bases, and 9 bases lay in between.

The V call is TRBV7-9, the J call TRBJ2-7, with D unclear. Between the trimmed V and J ends, which lost 0 bases and 5 bases, there was a span of 11 bases. This CDR3 comprises 14 residues. The germline gives CDR1 SEHNR, CDR2 FQNEAQ (reference sequence). The CDR3 spells CASSLALSTDEQYF. DNA of the CDR3: TGTGCCAGCAGCTTAGCGCTTAGCACGGACGAGCAGTACTTC.

The V and J genes are TRBV7-8 and TRBJ1-2, with D possibly matching TRBD1 (5 bases). CDR3 length: 17 residues. Trimming took off 3 bases at V and 6 bases at J, with 23 bases between the two ends. Germline loops: CDR1 SGHVS, CDR2 FQNEAQ. CDR3 amino acids: CASSLGEGRQAVHGYTF. The CDR3 DNA reads TGTGCCAGCAGCTTGGGGGAGGGCAGGCAGGCCGTCCATGGCTACACCTTC.

V gene TRBV4-2 combines with J gene TRBJ1-4, with 7 nucleotides matching TRBD1. The CDR3 is made up of 15 amino acids. The germline V gene has CDR1 LGHNA and CDR2 YNFKEQ. V lost 4 bases and J lost 5; bases outside the gene matches: 7. CDR3 DNA: TGTGCCAGCAGCCCTCGGACAGGCCCAAATGAAAAACTGTTTTTT. It specifies CASSPRTGPNEKLFF.

The chain carries TRBV3-1 (or the pseudogene TRBV3-2) and TRBJ2-1, with 13 nucleotides matching TRBD2. CDR3 length: 19 residues. Germline-derived CDR1 and CDR2 are LGHDT and YNNKEL (reference sequence). After removal of 4 bases from V and 1 base from J, the junction contained 10 bases not matched to a gene. The CDR3, as DNA: TGTGCCAGCAGCCCGACCGGGACTAGCGGGATAGGATCCTACAATGAGCAGTTCTTC. Amino acids: CASSPTGTSGIGSYNEQFF.

The count of this clone is one. J is TRBJ2-1 and V is TRBV18; TRBD1 agrees at 7 bases. J gave up 0 bases and V 3 bases, and 5 bases lay outside the gene matches. Per the germline V gene, CDR1 is KGHSH and CDR2 is LQKENI. CDR3 length: 16 amino acids. CDR3 sequence: CASSPLTGDSYNEQFF. CDR3 DNA: TGTGCCAGCTCACCCCTAACAGGGGACTCCTACAATGAGCAGTTCTTC.

The chain joins TRBV18 to TRBJ2-2, with TRBD2 as a possible D gene (6 bases). The CDR3 extends over 15 amino acids. Trimming shortened V by 4 bases and J by 6 bases, and 15 bases separated the two germline ends. Germline values: CDR1 KGHSH, CDR2 LQKENI. This chain's CDR3 is CASSLQTRTPGELFF. The CDR3, as DNA: TGTGCCAGCTCACTTCAGACTAGAACCCCCGGGGAGCTGTTTTTT.

This clone appeared a few times. This chain's CDR3 is CASSQDTWATEAFF. DNA of the CDR3: TGTGCCAGCTCACAGGACACGTGGGCCACTGAAGCTTTCTTT. The rearrangement joins TRBV18 to TRBJ1-1, with D perhaps matching TRBD1 (5 bases). The V end lost 4 bases, the J end lost 4 bases, and 13 bases lay between the germline ends. Germline loops: CDR1 KGHSH, CDR2 LQKENI. The CDR3 totals 14 residues.

This clone was detected once. The chain joins TRBV29-1 to TRBJ1-1; 7 bases match TRBD1. CDR1 and CDR2 (germline): SQVTM, ANQGSEA. V lost 5 bases and J lost 0; bases outside the gene matches: 6. The CDR3 runs to 14 residues. The CDR3 is CSVRAGGLNTEAFF. The DNA of the CDR3 is TGCAGCGTTAGGGCAGGGGGGTTGAACACTGAAGCTTTCTTT. The whole variable domain, remainder taken from reference TRBV29-1 and TRBJ1-1, is SAVISQKPSRDICQRGTSLTIQCQVDSQVTMMFWYRQQPGQSLTLIATANQGSEATYESGFVIDKFPISRPNLTFSTLTVSNMSPEDSSIYLCSVRAGGLNTEAFFGQGTRLTVV.

The chain carries TRBV18 and TRBJ2-4; no reliable D call. This CDR3 spans 15 amino acids. Germline-derived CDR1 and CDR2 are KGHSH and LQKENI. Trimming shortened V by 2 bases and J by 7 bases, and 15 bases separated the two germline ends. The CDR3 DNA follows: TGTGCCAGCTCACCAAGCCGGACGGTGGGGAACATTCAGTACTTC. This encodes CASSPSRTVGNIQYF. Looking up the rest from reference TRBV18 and TRBJ2-4 gives the full variable domain: NAGVMQNPRHLVRRRGQEARLRCSPMKGHSHVYWYRQLPEEGLKFMVYLQKENIIDESGMPKERFSAEFPKEGPSILRIQQVVRGDSAAYFCASSPSRTVGNIQYFGAGTRLSVL.

Comments on this clone: The same CDR3 can be traced to other DNA sequences in this sample. The chain recombines TRBV7-9 with TRBJ2-7; the match to TRBD1 covers 10 bases. V shed 5 bases, J shed 2 bases, and the junction held 3 bases outside the gene matches. Germline V gene data show CDR1 as SEHNR and CDR2 as FQNEAQ (reference sequence). The CDR3 loop spans 14 amino acids. In DNA form, the CDR3 reads TGTGCCAGCAGCCCCGGACAGGGGGCCTACGAGCAGTACTTC. Translation: CASSPGQGAYEQYF.

The chain employs TRBV14 and TRBJ1-2; perhaps TRBD1 as D (6 bases). V shed 2 bases and J shed 4 bases, with 20 bases lying between them. The CDR3 length is 17 residues. Germline-derived CDR1 and CDR2 are SGHDN and FVKESK. CDR3 sequence (DNA): TGTGCCAGCAGCCAAAAACAGGGATGGCCGCCCCCCTATGGCTACACCTTC. It yields the protein CASSQKQGWPPPYGYTF.

V and J are TRBV7-2 and TRBJ2-5, with D possibly being TRBD2 (5 bases). Trimming took 6 bases from V and 7 from J, leaving 18 bases between them. Looked up from germline, CDR1 is SGHTA and CDR2 is FQGNSA. CDR3 length: 14 amino acids. The CDR3 DNA reads TGTGCCAGCAGTTCCCTTAGCGTCCTGGGGACCCAGTACTTC. Protein product: CASSSLSVLGTQYF.

This clone was counted only a few times. The rearrangement joins TRBV19 to TRBJ1-5, with no clear D. The ends were cut back, 7 bases at V and 0 bases at J, with 10 bases in the middle. The CDR3 has 14 amino acids. Germline CDR1 is LNHDA and CDR2 is SQIVND (reference sequence). CDR3 coding DNA: TGTGCCAGTACCCTTCGGCATAGCAATCAGCCCCAGCATTTT. Residues: CASTLRHSNQPQHF.

The chain is built from TRBV7-8 and TRBJ2-1; 8 nucleotides match TRBD2. CDR1 is SGHVS, CDR2 FQNEAQ, per germline. After removal of 5 bases from V and 4 bases from J, the junction contained 10 bases not matched to a gene. This CDR3 is 16 amino acids long. The CDR3 loop reads CASSPVTSGLYNEQFF. CDR3 nucleotides: TGTGCCAGCAGCCCGGTAACTAGCGGCCTTTACAATGAGCAGTTCTTC.

V gene TRBV6-2 or TRBV6-3 combines with J gene TRBJ2-1; 15 bases map to TRBD2. There are 20 residues in the CDR3. V lost 4 bases and J lost 0; bases outside the gene matches: 10. CDR1 MNHEY and CDR2 SVGEGT come from the germline V gene. This chain's CDR3 is CASSSPPGLAGGSSYNEQFF. Here the CDR3 DNA reads TGTGCCAGCAGTTCCCCTCCTGGACTAGCGGGAGGGAGCTCCTACAATGAGCAGTTCTTC.

CDR3 loop: CASSTGSGELFF. In nucleotides, the CDR3 is TGTGCCAGTAGTACCGGCTCCGGGGAGCTGTTTTTT. This sequence joins TRBV19 and TRBJ2-2; D gene unclear. Germline lookup yields CDR1 LNHDA and CDR2 SQIVND (reference sequence). Trimming pared 4 bases from V and 6 bases from J, leaving 6 bases between. The CDR3 runs to 12 residues.

The chain employs TRBV5-1 and TRBJ1-1; 7 bases line up with TRBD1. The CDR3 extends over 14 amino acids. The germline gives CDR1 SGHRS, CDR2 YFSETQ. The V segment lost 2 bases and the J segment 4 bases; nucleotides outside the gene matches: 5. For the CDR3, the DNA is TGCGCCAGCAGCTTTAGACAGGGTGTCACTGAAGCTTTCTTT. This codes for CASSFRQGVTEAFF.

This chain uses TRBV19 with TRBJ1-2; TRBD1 matches 10 bases. The CDR3 runs 14 residues. The junction had 6 bases not matched to a gene; V was cut back by 7 bases and J by 4 bases. Germline CDR1 reads LNHDA; CDR2 reads SQIVND (reference sequence). CDR3 coding DNA: TGTGCCAGTATCTCGACAGGGGGCGGCTATGGCTACACCTTC. Its protein product is CASISTGGGYGYTF.

The rearrangement uses TRBV4-2 and TRBJ2-3; D not resolved. The CDR3 contains 16 residues. In germline, CDR1 is LGHNA, CDR2 YNFKEQ. Trimming shortened V by 4 bases and J by 1 base, and 15 bases separated the two germline ends. The CDR3 spells CASSRSSGFRTDTQYF. The DNA for the CDR3 is TGTGCCAGCAGCCGAAGCTCCGGTTTTCGCACAGATACGCAGTATTTT.

The J gene is TRBJ1-2, the V gene TRBV25-1; the D gene is possibly TRBD1 (6 bases). This CDR3 has 14 amino acids. The V gene's germline CDR1 is MGHDK and CDR2 SYGVNS. V dropped 3 bases and J dropped 4 bases, with 12 bases sitting between them. In nucleotides, the CDR3 is TGTGCCAGCAGTGACGAGCAGGGGCTCTATGGCTACACCTTC. As protein: CASSDEQGLYGYTF.